This T cell receptor (beta chain) was documented in a study of blood T cell repertoires in COVID-19. Study details: The cDNA or gDNA used as material had been derived from T cells, B-cell-depleted T cells, or PBMCs.

Per the authors' pipeline: Nucleated cell number was recorded as an estimate derived from reference gene primer amplification. Only in-frame clones appear in the TCRdb table, and some are missing; sequencing was by immunoSEQ multiplex PCR. Clonal size and the V and J genes are those of that table, whereas D and trimming came from the DNA. The profile shows about 130,000 clones, under 85% of them singletons. Germline loops: CDR1 SNHLY, CDR2 FYNNEI. The CDR3 runs to 11 residues. Trimming removed 7 bases from V and 7 bases from J, with 11 bases in between. The receptor was derived from a man in his 60s with acute or convalescent COVID-19. Sequenced sample: peripheral blood. The chain carries TRBV2 and TRBJ2-7, with TRBD2 as a possible D gene (6 bases). Here the CDR3 reads CASKGGAEQYF. The CDR3 DNA reads as TGTGCCAGCAAGGGCGGGGCGGAGCAGTACTTC.